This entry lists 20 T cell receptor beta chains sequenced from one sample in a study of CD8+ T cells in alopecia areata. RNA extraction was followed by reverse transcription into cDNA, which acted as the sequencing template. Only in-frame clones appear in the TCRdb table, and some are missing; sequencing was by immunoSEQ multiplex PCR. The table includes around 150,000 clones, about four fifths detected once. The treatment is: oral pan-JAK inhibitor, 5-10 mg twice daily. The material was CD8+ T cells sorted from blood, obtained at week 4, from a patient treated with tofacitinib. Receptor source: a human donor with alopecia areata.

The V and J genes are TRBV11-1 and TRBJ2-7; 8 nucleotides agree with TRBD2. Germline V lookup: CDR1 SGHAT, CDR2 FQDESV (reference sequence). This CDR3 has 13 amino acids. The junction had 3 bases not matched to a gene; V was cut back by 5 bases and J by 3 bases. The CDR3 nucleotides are TGTGCCAGCAGCCCCGGGGGGGTCTACGAGCAGTACTTC. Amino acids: CASSPGGVYEQYF.

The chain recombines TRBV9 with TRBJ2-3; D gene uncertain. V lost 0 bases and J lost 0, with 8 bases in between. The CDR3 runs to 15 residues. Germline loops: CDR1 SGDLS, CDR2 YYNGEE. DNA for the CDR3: TGTGCCAGCAGCGTAGATGAGTTAAGCACAGATACGCAGTATTTT. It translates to CASSVDELSTDTQYF.

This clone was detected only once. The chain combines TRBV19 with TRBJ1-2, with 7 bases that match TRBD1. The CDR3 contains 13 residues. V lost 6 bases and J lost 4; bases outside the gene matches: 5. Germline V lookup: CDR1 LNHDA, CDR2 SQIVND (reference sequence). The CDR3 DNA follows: TGTGCCAGTAGAGAGACAGGGAGCTATGGCTACACCTTC. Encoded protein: CASRETGSYGYTF.

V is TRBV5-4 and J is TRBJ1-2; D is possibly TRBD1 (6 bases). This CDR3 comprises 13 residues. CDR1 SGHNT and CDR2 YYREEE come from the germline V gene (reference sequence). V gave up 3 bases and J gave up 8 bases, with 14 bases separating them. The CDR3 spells CASSSWGGQGYTF. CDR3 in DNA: TGTGCCAGCAGCTCCTGGGGGGGCCAGGGCTACACCTTC.

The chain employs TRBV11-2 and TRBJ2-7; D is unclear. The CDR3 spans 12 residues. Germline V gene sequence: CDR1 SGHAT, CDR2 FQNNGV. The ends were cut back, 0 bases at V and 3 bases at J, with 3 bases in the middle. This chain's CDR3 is CASSLDFYEQYF. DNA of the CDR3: TGTGCCAGCAGCTTAGATTTCTACGAGCAGTACTTC. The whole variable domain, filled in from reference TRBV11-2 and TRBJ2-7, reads EAGVAQSPRYKIIEKRQSVAFWCNPISGHATLYWYQQILGQGPKLLIQFQNNGVVDDSQLPKDRFSAERLKGVDSTLKIQPAKLEDSAVYLCASSLDFYEQYFGPGTRLTVT.

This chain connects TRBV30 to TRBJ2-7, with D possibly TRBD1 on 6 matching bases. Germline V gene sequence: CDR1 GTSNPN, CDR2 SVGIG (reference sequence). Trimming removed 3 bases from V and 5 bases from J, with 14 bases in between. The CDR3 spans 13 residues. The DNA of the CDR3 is TGTGCCTGGAGCCAACAGGGAGCTGACGAGCAGTACTTC. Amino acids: CAWSQQGADEQYF. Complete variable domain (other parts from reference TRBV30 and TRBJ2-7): SQTIHQWPATLVQPVGSPLSLECTVEGTSNPNLYWYRQAAGRGLQLLFYSVGIGQISSEVPQNLSASRPQDRQFILSSKKLLLSDSGFYLCAWSQQGADEQYFGPGTRLTVT.

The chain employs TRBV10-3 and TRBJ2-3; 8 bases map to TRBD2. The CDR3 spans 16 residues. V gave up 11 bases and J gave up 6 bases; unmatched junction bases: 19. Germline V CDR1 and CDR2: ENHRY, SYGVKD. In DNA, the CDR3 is TGTGCCGCCGCTGAATCGGGAGGGATCACCAGGGATACGCAGTATTTT. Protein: CAAAESGGITRDTQYF.

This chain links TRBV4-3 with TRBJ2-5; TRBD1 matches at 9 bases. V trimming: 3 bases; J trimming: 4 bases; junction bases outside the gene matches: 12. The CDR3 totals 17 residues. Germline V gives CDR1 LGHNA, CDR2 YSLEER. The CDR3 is CASSQNSGTGSRETQYF. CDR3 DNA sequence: TGCGCCAGCAGCCAGAATTCCGGGACAGGGTCTAGAGAGACCCAGTACTTC.

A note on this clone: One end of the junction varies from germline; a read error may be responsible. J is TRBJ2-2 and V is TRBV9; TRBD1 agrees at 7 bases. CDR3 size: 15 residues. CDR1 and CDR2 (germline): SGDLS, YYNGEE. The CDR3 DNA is TGTGCCAGCAGCTCCCGACAGGGAGACACTGGGGAGCTGTTTTTT. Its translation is CASSSRQGDTGELFF.

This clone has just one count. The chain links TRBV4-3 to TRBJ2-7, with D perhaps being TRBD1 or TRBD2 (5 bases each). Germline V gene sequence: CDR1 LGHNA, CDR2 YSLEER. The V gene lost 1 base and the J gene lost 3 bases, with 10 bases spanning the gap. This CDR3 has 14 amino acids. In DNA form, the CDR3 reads TGCGCCAGCAGCCAAGGGGGGACCGGCTACGAGCAGTACTTC. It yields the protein CASSQGGTGYEQYF.

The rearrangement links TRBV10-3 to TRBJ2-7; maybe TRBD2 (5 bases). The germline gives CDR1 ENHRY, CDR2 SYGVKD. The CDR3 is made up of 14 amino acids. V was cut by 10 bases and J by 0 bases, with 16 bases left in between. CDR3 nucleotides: TGTGCCACCCACCCGGAGGATGACTCCTACGAGCAGTACTTC. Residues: CATHPEDDSYEQYF.

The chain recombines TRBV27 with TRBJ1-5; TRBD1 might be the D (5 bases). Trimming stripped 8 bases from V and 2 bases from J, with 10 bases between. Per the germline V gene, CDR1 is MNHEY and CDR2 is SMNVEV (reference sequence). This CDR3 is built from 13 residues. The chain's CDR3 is CASALGGNQPQHF. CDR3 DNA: TGTGCCAGCGCTCTGGGGGGCAATCAGCCCCAGCATTTT.

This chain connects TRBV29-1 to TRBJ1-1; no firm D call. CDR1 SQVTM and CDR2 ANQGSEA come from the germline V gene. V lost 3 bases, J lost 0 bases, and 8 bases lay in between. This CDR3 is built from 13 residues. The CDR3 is CSVDYSLNTEAFF. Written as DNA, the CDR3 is TGCAGCGTTGACTACAGTCTGAACACTGAAGCTTTCTTT.

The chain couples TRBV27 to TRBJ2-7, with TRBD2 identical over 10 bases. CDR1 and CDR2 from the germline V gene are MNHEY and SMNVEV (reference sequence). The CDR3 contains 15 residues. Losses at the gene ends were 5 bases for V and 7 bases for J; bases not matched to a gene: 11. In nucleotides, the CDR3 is TGTGCCAGCAGTCCCGGAGGCCTAGCGGGGGTTGAGCAGTACTTC. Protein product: CASSPGGLAGVEQYF.

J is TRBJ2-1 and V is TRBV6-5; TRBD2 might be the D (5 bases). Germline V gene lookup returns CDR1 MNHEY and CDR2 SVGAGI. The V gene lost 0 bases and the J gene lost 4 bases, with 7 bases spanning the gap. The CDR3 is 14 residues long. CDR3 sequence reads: CASSYSRTYNEQFF. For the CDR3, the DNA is TGTGCCAGCAGTTACTCGAGGACTTACAATGAGCAGTTCTTC.

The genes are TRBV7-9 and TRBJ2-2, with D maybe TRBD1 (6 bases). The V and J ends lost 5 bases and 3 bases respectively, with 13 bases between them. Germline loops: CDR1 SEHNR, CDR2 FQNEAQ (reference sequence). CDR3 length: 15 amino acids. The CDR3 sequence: CASSNEAGDTGELFF. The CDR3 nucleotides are TGTGCCAGCAGCAATGAGGCAGGGGACACCGGGGAGCTGTTTTTT. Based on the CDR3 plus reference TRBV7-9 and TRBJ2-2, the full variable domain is DTGVSQNPRHKITKRGQNVTFRCDPISEHNRLYWYRQTLGQGPEFLTYFQNEAQLEKSRLLSDRFSAERPKGSFSTLEIQRTEQGDSAMYLCASSNEAGDTGELFFGEGSRLTVL.

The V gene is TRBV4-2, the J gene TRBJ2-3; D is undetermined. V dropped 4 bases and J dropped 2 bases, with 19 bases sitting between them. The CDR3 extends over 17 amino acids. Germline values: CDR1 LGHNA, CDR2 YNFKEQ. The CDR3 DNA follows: TGTGCCAGCAGCCTGTACCGGGCGCCTGAAAACACAGATACGCAGTATTTT. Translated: CASSLYRAPENTDTQYF.

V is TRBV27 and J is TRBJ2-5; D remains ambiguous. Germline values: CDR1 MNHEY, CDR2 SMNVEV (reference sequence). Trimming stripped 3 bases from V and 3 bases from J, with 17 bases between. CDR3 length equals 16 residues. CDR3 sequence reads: CASSLSGPVMKETQYF. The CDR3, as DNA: TGTGCCAGCAGTTTGTCAGGACCGGTAATGAAAGAGACCCAGTACTTC.

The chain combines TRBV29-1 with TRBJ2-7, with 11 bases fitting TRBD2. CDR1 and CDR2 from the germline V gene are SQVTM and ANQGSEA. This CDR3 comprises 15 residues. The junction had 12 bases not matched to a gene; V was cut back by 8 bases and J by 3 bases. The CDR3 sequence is CSHQASGGLRYEQYF. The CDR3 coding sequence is TGCAGCCACCAAGCTAGCGGGGGGTTACGCTACGAGCAGTACTTC.

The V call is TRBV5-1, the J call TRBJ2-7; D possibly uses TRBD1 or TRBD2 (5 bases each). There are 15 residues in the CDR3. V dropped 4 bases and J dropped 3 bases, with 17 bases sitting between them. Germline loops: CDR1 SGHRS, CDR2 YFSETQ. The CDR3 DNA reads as TGCGCCAGCAGCCTAAGACAGCGGCCCGGCTACGAGCAGTACTTC. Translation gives CASSLRQRPGYEQYF. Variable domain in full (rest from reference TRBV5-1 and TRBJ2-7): KAGVTQTPRYLIKTRGQQVTLSCSPISGHRSVSWYQQTPGQGLQFLFEYFSETQRNKGNFPGRFSGRQFSNSRSEMNVSTLELGDSALYLCASSLRQRPGYEQYFGPGTRLTVT.